This T cell receptor beta chain was recorded in a study of blood T cells in healthy people across ages. Every participating donor contributed about 10 milliliters of peripheral blood through a draw. Primers used in a second PCR of roughly 6 to 11 cycles were a sample-barcoded 5' primer and a J-beta primer mix. Each CDR3 protein gets one entry after TCRdb re-called the 5' RACE reads with MiXCR. The sample lists around 1,600,000 distinct CDR3 sequences, less than 45% occurring once. J gave up 2 bases and V 3 bases, and 5 bases lay outside the gene matches. The CDR3 consists of 15 residues. Per the germline V gene, CDR1 is SGHRS and CDR2 is YFSETQ.

The sample taken for sequencing was blood. V gene TRBV5-1 combines with J gene TRBJ2-5; 9 bases line up with TRBD1. The receptor was isolated from a woman aged 18-30 years in good health. CDR3 loop: CASSSTGGWQETQYF. The DNA of the CDR3 is TGCGCCAGCAGCTCGACAGGGGGTTGGCAAGAGACCCAGTACTTC.